The following is a T cell receptor (beta chain) sequence with its context. The target antigen is unknown. The data originate from a study of CD8 T cells in ankylosing spondylitis. Study results and limitations: Earlier work had already found some motif variants in reactive arthritis synovial fluid and blood. Blood of patients with ankylosing spondylitis appeared to be characterized by a TCR beta motif of several highly homologous variants.

Germline V lookup: CDR1 SEHNR, CDR2 FQNEAQ (reference sequence). The CDR3 length is 13 residues. V was clipped by 9 bases and J by 7 bases, with 16 bases between them. TCRdb processed the 5' RACE reads anew with MiXCR; each CDR3 protein has one entry. The sample includes roughly 700,000 distinct CDR3 sequences, around 20% of them seen just once. This sequence originates from a male donor with ankylosing spondylitis. The sequencing input was blood, either unsorted or a sorted T cell fraction (not recorded which). The chain couples TRBV7-9 to TRBJ2-1; unclear D gene. The CDR3 is CASEDLRVNEQFF. The CDR3 DNA is TGTGCCAGTGAGGACCTAAGGGTGAATGAGCAGTTCTTC.